This T cell receptor beta chain was identified during a study of blood T cell repertoires in COVID-19. Trimming removed 7 bases at V and 11 bases at J, with 15 bases between. Germline CDR1 WSHSY, CDR2 SAAADI. The CDR3 is 12 amino acids. Data came from immunoSEQ multiplex PCR; TCRdb stores just in-frame clones and leaves some out. The sample yields around 100,000 clones, approximately 92% seen once. Sequencing was done on a sample of peripheral blood. The chain uses TRBV10-2 and TRBJ1-5; D not resolved. This receptor was obtained from a man in his 70s with acute or convalescent COVID-19. CDR3 DNA: TGCGCCAGCATTCTCCGGGAAAGTGCCCAGCATTTT. This encodes CASILRESAQHF.